The 3 T cell receptor beta chains below come from one sample, sequenced in a study of T cell responses to AZD1222 COVID-19 vaccine. Here immunoSEQ multiplex PCR was the method, and the copy in TCRdb shows in-frame clones only, minus some. Of 100,000 to 150,000 clones listed, roughly nine tenths are singletons. Here the sequenced sample was peripheral blood, taken on day 0 of AZD1222 vaccination. The receptors stem from an adult in good health.

The rearrangement uses TRBV27 and TRBJ1-5; D is perhaps TRBD1 (6 bases). The germline V gene encodes CDR1 MNHEY and CDR2 SMNVEV (reference sequence). The CDR3 totals 13 residues. Trimming took 4 bases from V and 4 from J, leaving 8 bases between them. The CDR3 region is CASSYRVNQPQHF. Written as DNA, the CDR3 is TGTGCCAGCAGTTACAGGGTTAATCAGCCCCAGCATTTT.

This clone was counted only a few times. A read error may produce the germline difference seen at one junction end. The V gene is TRBV4-1, the J gene TRBJ2-2; D is unresolved. This CDR3 has 13 residues. The germline V gene has CDR1 MGHRA and CDR2 YSYEKL. The CDR3 protein is CASSLWNAGELFF. The CDR3 DNA sequence: TGCGCCAGCAGCCTCTGGAACGCCGGGGAGCTGTTTTTT.

J is TRBJ1-2 and V is TRBV6-1; tentative D call: TRBD1 (6 bases). The CDR3 is 15 residues long. Germline CDR1 and CDR2: MNHNS and SASEGT. The V end lost 3 bases, the J end lost 2 bases, and 13 bases lay between the germline ends. The CDR3: CASSETPDRNYGYTF. The CDR3 DNA reads as TGTGCCAGCAGTGAGACCCCGGACAGAAACTATGGCTACACCTTC.